This note documents a single T cell receptor beta chain sequence. Its antigen is currently not known. No clone much larger than this one lies a single base away; base qualities are absent. Taken from cysteine to phenylalanine, the CDR3 has 13 residues. Solely the CDR3 DNA is kept, with 39 bases framed from the first base. The germline V gene (reference sequence) supplies CDR1 DFQATT and CDR2 SNEGSKA. V is trimmed back by 0 bases and J by 8 bases, and the junction contains 4 bases that no gene match accounts for. This entry comes from a study of identical twins (dated by TCRdb to 2016 to 2017). In the study overall: TCR alpha and beta repertoires from monozygotic twins, unrelated adults of various ages and cord blood were deep-sequenced to test whether fetal clonotypes persist. To rule out contamination, replicate twin experiments were performed at different times with different library preparation protocols.

Only healthy Caucasian donors were included. Miltenyi CD45RO+ enrichment and human naive T-cell isolation kits were used to isolate memory (CD45RO+) and naive T cells from PBMC. Receptor libraries were prepared by 5' RACE. The data were produced on an Illumina HiSeq 2000. A universal primer binding site was introduced by template switching, and a unique molecular identifier was present in the final cDNA, enabling accurate counting of TCR cDNA molecules. Specific primers in the conserved constant-segment region were used to synthesize first-strand cDNA for TCR alpha and beta chains. To control for contamination, each cDNA library was double barcoded with a SMART-Mk sample barcode plus Illumina barcodes. TruSeq adapter sequences and Illumina sample barcodes were added in two successive PCR steps. TCR alpha and beta cDNA libraries were sequenced on the Illumina HiSeq platform with custom primers. In the authors' own workflow: Raw reads were processed with MiGEC to extract unique molecular identifiers, and MiXCR was used to determine CDR3 positions. For each individual, recombination models were inferred using an EM algorithm with the repgenHMM and IGoR tools. Shared clonotypes were analyzed with the tcR package in R, and sharing was normalized by the product of cloneset sizes. To study raw recombination without the effects of thymic and clonal selection, out-of-frame nonproductive sequences were analyzed. TCRdb applied fastp at Q25 and MiXCR to the public reads, then kept only in-frame beta chains. Rows with one shared CDR3 protein collapse into an entry with the most common genes and DNA. TCRdb, not the original authors, processed these V and J calls. The sample has some 240,000 distinct CDR3 sequences on record, approximately 10% of them singletons. About a tenth of the sample belongs to the ten largest clones.

Study-wide conclusions, independent of this receptor: Excess twin sharing in beta out-of-frame sequences was weaker because fewer shared sequences lowered the signal-to-noise ratio. Fewer insertions were carried by abundant cord blood beta clonotypes, a similar but weaker trend appeared in young adult naive repertoires, and no such trend appeared in memory repertoires. Because the same donors could not be followed over many years, conclusions were based on cross-sectional statistical analysis. Compared with coincidental sharing between unrelated individuals, out-of-frame TCR alpha sequences shared between twins had an excess of sequences with low generation probability. Zero-insertion analyses could be partly confounded by invariant T cells such as MAIT and iNKT, although diverse VJ usage argued against such confounding for most clonotypes. Out-of-frame TCR alpha sharing in monozygotic twins was systematically underestimated by recombination models, whereas sharing between unrelated individuals was in agreement with the recombination models.

The receptor was derived from a man in his fifties or sixties in good health. The V gene is TRBV20-1 and the J gene is TRBJ2-1; 7 nucleotides in the junction match TRBD2. Sequencing was performed on memory T cells sorted from blood. The label giving this sample's cell subset or site can be read as: CD45RO+ enriched T cells. This receptor carries the CDR3 CSARDAGVDEQFF. The DNA sequence follows: TGCAGTGCTAGAGACGCGGGAGTGGATGAGCAGTTCTTC.